This TCR beta chain was sequenced for a study of cytomegalovirus exposure and HLA in healthy donors. Germline V gene lookup returns CDR1 MDHEN and CDR2 SYDVKM. The V end lost 11 bases, the J end lost 4 bases, and 17 bases lay between the germline ends. CDR3 length equals 13 residues. These donors counted as nominally healthy when sampled, but unrecorded immune exposures were likely. On this clone itself: What it binds is not known.

Whole-study results and caveats: The authors excluded some V segments, including TRBV6-2 and TRBV6-3, as indistinguishable. V- and J-gene trimming in TCR beta was tied to a missense DCLRE1C variant by an analysis performed later. Most TCR sequences showed up rarely, but some public TCRs showed up in many donors.

13 Jbeta primers and 60 Vbeta primers were used for the PCR. The table came from immunoSEQ multiplex PCR; TCRdb's copy has only in-frame clones and leaves some out. The sample lists about 140,000 clones; approximately 83% were seen once. The rearrangement links TRBV28 to TRBJ1-2; D gene ambiguous. Sequencing used PBMCs. The TCR was taken from a middle-aged woman in good health and CMV-seronegative. In DNA, the CDR3 is TGTGCCTCATGGGCAGAAAGGCTCTATGGCTACACCTTC. It encodes CASWAERLYGYTF.